The source of this TCR beta chain is a study of somatic mutations in cytotoxic T cells in rheumatoid arthritis. The length of the CDR3 is 13 residues. CDR1 SQVTM and CDR2 ANQGSEA come from the germline V gene. With 2 bases removed from V and 1 base from J, the gap between germline ends came to 5 bases. The method was immunoSEQ multiplex PCR; TCRdb's version includes in-frame clones alone and lacks a portion of them. The sample records approximately 12,000 clones, around 75% being singletons. Details on this clone: Antigen: not known.

Points from the study as a whole: Rheumatoid arthritis patients and age-matched healthy controls showed no significant difference in CD8+ T-cell clonality. The slight TRBV07 underrepresentation in rheumatoid arthritis patients was not adjusted for multiple comparisons.

The V call is TRBV29-1, the J call TRBJ2-2; possible D gene TRBD1, 5 bases. The receptor's source is an adult with rheumatoid arthritis. The sequencing input was CD8+ T cells sorted from blood. The CDR3 loop is CSVEQGNTGELFF. DNA for the CDR3: TGCAGCGTTGAACAGGGGAACACCGGGGAGCTGTTTTTT.